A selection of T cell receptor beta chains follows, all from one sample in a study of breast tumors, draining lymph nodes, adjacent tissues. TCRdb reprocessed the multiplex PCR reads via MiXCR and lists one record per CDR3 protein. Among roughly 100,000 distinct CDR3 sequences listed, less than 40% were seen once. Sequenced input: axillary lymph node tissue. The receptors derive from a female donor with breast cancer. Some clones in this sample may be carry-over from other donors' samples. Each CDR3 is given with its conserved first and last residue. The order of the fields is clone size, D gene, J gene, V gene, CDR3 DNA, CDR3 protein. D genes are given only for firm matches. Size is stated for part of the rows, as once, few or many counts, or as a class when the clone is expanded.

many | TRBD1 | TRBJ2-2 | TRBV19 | TGTGCCAGTAGTATCAGGGGGCTCGGCACCGGGGAGCTGTTTTTT | CASSIRGLGTGELFF
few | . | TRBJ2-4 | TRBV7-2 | TGTGCCAGCGGCCGATTCAACATTCAGTACTTC | CASGRFNIQYF
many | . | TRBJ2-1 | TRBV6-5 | TGTGCCAGCAGTCGAGTCCCAGCCTACAATGAGCAGTTCTTC | CASSRVPAYNEQFF
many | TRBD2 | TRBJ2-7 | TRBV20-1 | TGCAGTGGTCGGGGGGAGGGCTACGAGCAGTACTTC | CSGRGEGYEQYF
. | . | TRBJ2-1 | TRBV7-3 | TGTGCCAGCAGCACCAGAGCGGATGAGCAGTTCTTC | CASSTRADEQFF
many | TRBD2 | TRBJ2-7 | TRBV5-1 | TGCGCCAGCAGCTTGCAAAGTAGCGGGAGTACGGACGAGCAGTACTTC | CASSLQSSGSTDEQYF
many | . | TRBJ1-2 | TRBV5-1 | TGCGCCAGCAGCTTGGCCATCGATGCAGGGTCTGGCTACACCTTC | CASSLAIDAGSGYTF
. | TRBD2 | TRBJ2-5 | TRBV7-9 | TGTGCCAGCAATTGGGGGCTAGCGGGGGAGCGGGAGACCCAGTACTTC | CASNWGLAGERETQYF
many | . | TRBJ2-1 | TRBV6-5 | TGTGCCAGCAGACCCCGTGTAGGGTCTCCCTCCTACAATGAGCAGTTCTTC | CASRPRVGSPSYNEQFF
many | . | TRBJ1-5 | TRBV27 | TGTGCCAGCAGTTTATGGGGAGGCGGCAATCAGCCCCAGCATTTT | CASSLWGGGNQPQHF
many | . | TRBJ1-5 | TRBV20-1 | TGCAGTGCACGAATAGGGAGTAGTAGCAATCAGCCCCAGCATTTT | CSARIGSSSNQPQHF
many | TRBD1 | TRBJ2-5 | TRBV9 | TGTGCCAGCAGCGACAGGGGGGAGACCCAGTACTTC | CASSDRGETQYF
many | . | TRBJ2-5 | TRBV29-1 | TGCAGCGTTGTATGGGGGCAAGAGACCCAGTACTTC | CSVVWGQETQYF
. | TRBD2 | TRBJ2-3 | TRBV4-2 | TGTGCCAGCAGCCAAGGAGGGACTAGTATAGATACGCAGTATTTT | CASSQGGTSIDTQYF
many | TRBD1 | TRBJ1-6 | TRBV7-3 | TGTGCCAGCAGCTTGTGGGGACAGGGGGTTTCACCCCTCCACTTT | CASSLWGQGVSPLHF
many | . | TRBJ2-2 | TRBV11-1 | TGTGCCAGCAGCTTAGAGTCAGGGGCCGGGGAGCTGTTTTTT | CASSLESGAGELFF
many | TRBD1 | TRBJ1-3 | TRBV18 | TGTGCCAGCTCACCACAAAGAGGGGGCGACGGAAACACCATATATTTT | CASSPQRGGDGNTIYF
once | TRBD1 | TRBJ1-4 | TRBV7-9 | TGTGCCAGCAGCTTATTCCCGACAGGGTATGAAAAACTGTTTTTT | CASSLFPTGYEKLFF
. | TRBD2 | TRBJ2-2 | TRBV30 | TGTGCCTGGAGTCTGCAGCGGGGGGGCTCCGGGGAGCTGTTTTTT | CAWSLQRGGSGELFF
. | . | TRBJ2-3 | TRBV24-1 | TGTGCCACCAGTGAAACAGTGTCAGGTGATACGCAGTATTTT | CATSETVSGDTQYF
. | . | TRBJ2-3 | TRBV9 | TGTGCCAGCAGCGCCTCGGGGGGCCTTAGCACAGATACGCAGTATTTT | CASSASGGLSTDTQYF
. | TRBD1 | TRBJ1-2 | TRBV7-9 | TGTGCTAGCAGCCTACCCCCGGGACAGGGATATTATGGCCACACCTTC | CASSLPPGQGYYGHTF
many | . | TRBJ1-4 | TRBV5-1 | TGCGCCAGCAGCTTGGGGCAGATTAATGAAAAACTGTTTTTT | CASSLGQINEKLFF
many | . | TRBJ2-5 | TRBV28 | TGTGCCAGCAGTTCGAGCGGACAAGAGACCCAGTACTTC | CASSSSGQETQYF
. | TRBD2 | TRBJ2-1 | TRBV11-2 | TGTGCCAGCAGCCGGACTAGCGGGACCTCCTACAATGAGCAGTTCTTC | CASSRTSGTSYNEQFF
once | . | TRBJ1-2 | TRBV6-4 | TGTGCCAGCAGTGACTCTGGCGGGGGATATGGCTACACCTTC | CASSDSGGGYGYTF
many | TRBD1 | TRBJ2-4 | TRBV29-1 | TGCAGCGTTCGGGACAGGGGGGGAGCCAAAAACATTCAGTACTTC | CSVRDRGGAKNIQYF
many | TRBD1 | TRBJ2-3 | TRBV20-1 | TGCAGTGCTGACAGGGGCACAGATACGCAGTATTTT | CSADRGTDTQYF